This TCR beta chain was documented in a study of siplizumab effects on memory and regulatory T cells. Study-wide results and caveats: Alloreactive sequences tracing back to unstimulated CD4+ memory cells fell significantly with siplizumab. In siplizumab cultures, the suppressive function of proliferating Tregs remained unconfirmed.

The germline V gene has CDR1 SGHDT and CDR2 YYEEEE. Trimming removed 5 bases at V and 2 bases at J, with 18 bases between. The CDR3 loop spans 16 amino acids. About this clone itself: Its antigen is unknown.

Per individual sample, about 100,000 TCR templates were assayed. The data were produced by immunoSEQ multiplex PCR, yet TCRdb's version contains in-frame clones alone and is incomplete. The sample includes 87,000 or so clones, over 80% of them seen just once. The clonotype comes from a human donor in good health. Sequencing was performed on CD4+ T cells sorted from blood. The rearrangement uses TRBV5-6 and TRBJ2-3; D is possibly TRBD1 (8 bases). DNA of the CDR3: TGTGCCAGCAGATTCACAGGGGGAGGGGTCACAGATACGCAGTATTTT. Protein sequence: CASRFTGGGVTDTQYF.